The T cell receptor (beta chain) described here comes from a study of T cell repertoires in cytomegalovirus infection. As for the study in general: CMV infection and matching HLA type were both indicated by public TCR beta signatures. Findings and caveats of the study: Summed public TCR beta family frequency identified CMV carriers bearing the relevant HLA. Ex vivo responses were dominated by HLA-C-restricted CMV-specific TCR beta clonotypes.

TCRdb used MiXCR to reprocess the reads, holding one entry per CDR3 protein. The sample has about 98,000 distinct CDR3 sequences; 16% are singletons. In its sample, this clonotype was seen many times. Its matching antigen is unknown. The CDR3 loop spans 14 amino acids. V lost 0 bases and J 2 bases, leaving 10 bases between the germline ends. Germline V gives CDR1 SQVTM, CDR2 ANQGSEA. The genes are TRBV29-1 and TRBJ1-1; D gene ambiguous. This clonotype was obtained from a human donor in good health (CMV status not recorded). Some clones in this sample may be carry-over from other donors' samples. Sequencing input: PBMCs. CDR3 protein: CSVEDGYINTEAFF. CDR3 in DNA: TGCAGCGTTGAAGATGGGTACATCAACACTGAAGCTTTCTTT. The entire variable domain, with the rest obtained from reference TRBV29-1 and TRBJ1-1, is as follows: SAVISQKPSRDICQRGTSLTIQCQVDSQVTMMFWYRQQPGQSLTLIATANQGSEATYESGFVIDKFPISRPNLTFSTLTVSNMSPEDSSIYLCSVEDGYINTEAFFGQGTRLTVV.